One T cell receptor beta chain is described in this entry. Its antigen is as yet unknown. Constant-region reverse primers amplified full-length variable regions, followed by semi-nested Nested Universal Primer A PCR. One entry per CDR3 protein, called by TCRdb with MiXCR from the 5' RACE reads. The sample has fewer than 80,000 distinct CDR3 sequences; 22% are singletons. Overall study results and limits: Larger-cohort validation covered only one TCR beta V-J rearrangement. Tumor Treg TCRs overlapped most with tumor naive CD4+ cells.

Memory CD4+ cells were defined as CD4+CD45RO+CD25-. The V and J ends lost 1 base and 6 bases respectively, with 12 bases between them. CDR1 and CDR2 from the germline V gene are LGHDT and YNNKEL (reference sequence). The CDR3 has 14 amino acids. This clonotype was obtained from a female donor with breast cancer. Source material: memory CD4+ T cells sorted from a lymph node. Subset denoted: memory CD4+ T cells, CD4+CD45RO+CD25-. The J gene is TRBJ1-2, the V gene TRBV3-1; the D gene is possibly TRBD1 (5 bases). This CDR3 reads CASSQGPQGNGYTF. Here the CDR3 DNA reads TGTGCCAGCAGCCAAGGACCCCAGGGTAATGGCTACACCTTC.